The T cell receptor (beta chain) under discussion was sequenced for a study of monozygotic twins with inflammatory bowel disease. Study-wide results and limits: Twins with IBD were found to have lower TCRbeta diversity (inverse Simpson) than healthy co-twins.

Note on this clonotype: Its antigen is not known.

Per the germline V gene, CDR1 is SGHTA and CDR2 is FQGNSA. This CDR3 is 14 amino acids long. Reanalyzing the 5' RACE reads, TCRdb keeps one entry per CDR3 protein, without DNA. With around 370,000 distinct CDR3 sequences in the sample, the ten largest clones hold 2.5% to 3%. The J gene is TRBJ2-2, the V gene TRBV7-2. The sample was blood. The source of this sequence is a human donor with ulcerative colitis or Crohn's disease, or a healthy co-twin of an affected twin (not recorded which). The CDR3 region is CASSFAGWTGELFF.